One and the same sample provided the 14 T cell receptor beta chains below, sequenced in a study of blood T cell repertoires in COVID-19 (dated by TCRdb to the early 2020s). The library was generated by the immunoSEQ multiplex PCR assay. Drawn from immuneACCESS, this table holds only the in-frame rearrangements with V and J called that TCRdb kept. Clones are partly lost; checked studies trace under half to an unresolved V gene and leave the rest unexplained. The sample table contains approximately 160,000 clones; only one count was recorded for about 86% of them. 7% of the sample goes to the ten largest clones. Sequenced: peripheral blood. The receptors stem from a man aged 50-60 years with active or convalescent COVID-19.

The CDR3 bases are TGTGCCAGCAGCCTGCAGGGACAGGGAAACACAGATACGCAGTATTTT. Its protein product is CASSLQGQGNTDTQYF. The rearrangement uses TRBV7-2 and TRBJ2-3, with 9 bases that match TRBD1. Germline CDR1 is SGHTA and CDR2 is FQGNSA. J was trimmed by 2 bases and V by 5 bases; bases with no gene match: 8. This CDR3 spans 16 amino acids.

The rearrangement joins TRBV6-1 to TRBJ1-3; D remains unclear. Trimming shortened V by 11 bases and J by 2 bases, and 7 bases separated the two germline ends. Looked up from germline, CDR1 is MNHNS and CDR2 is SASEGT. This CDR3 is built from 11 residues. Here the CDR3 reads CAAETGNTIYF. DNA of the CDR3: TGTGCCGCGGAAACTGGAAACACCATATATTTT.

This CDR3 reads CAWTRLGGLPGNTIYF. The CDR3 nucleotides read TGTGCCTGGACGCGGTTGGGGGGTCTCCCTGGAAACACCATATATTTT. The chain is built from TRBV30 and TRBJ1-3; maybe TRBD1 (5 bases). Trimming removed 4 bases at V and 2 bases at J, with 18 bases between. Germline V lookup: CDR1 GTSNPN, CDR2 SVGIG (reference sequence). The CDR3 is made up of 16 amino acids. The full variable domain, its missing parts supplied by reference TRBV30 and TRBJ1-3, is SQTIHQWPATLVQPVGSPLSLECTVEGTSNPNLYWYRQAAGRGLQLLFYSVGIGQISSEVPQNLSASRPQDRQFILSSKKLLLSDSGFYLCAWTRLGGLPGNTIYFGEGSWLTVV.

The chain recombines TRBV12-5 with TRBJ2-7; TRBD1 matches 7 bases. This CDR3 has 15 amino acids. Germline values: CDR1 LGHNT, CDR2 FRNRAP. J lost 2 bases, V lost 1 base, and 5 bases had no gene match. The CDR3 DNA follows: TGTGCTAGTGGTTTGGGGGGACAGTCGGCCTACGAGCAGTACTTC. The encoded protein is CASGLGGQSAYEQYF.

This clone was seen a single time. The chain recombines TRBV7-3 with TRBJ2-2; TRBD2 might be the D (7 bases). The V end lost 3 bases, the J end lost 6 bases, and 14 bases lay between the germline ends. The germline V gene encodes CDR1 SGHTA and CDR2 FQGTGA. The CDR3 loop spans 15 amino acids. The CDR3 sequence is CASSFLGGQPGELFF. The CDR3 nucleotides are TGTGCCAGCAGCTTTCTCGGGGGGCAGCCCGGGGAGCTGTTTTTT.

The CDR3 reads CAISDVTENTEAFF. In nucleotides, the CDR3 is TGTGCCATCAGTGATGTGACAGAGAACACTGAAGCTTTCTTT. The chain recombines TRBV10-3 with TRBJ1-1; a weak D match, TRBD1 (5 bases). The CDR3 extends over 14 amino acids. CDR1 ENHRY and CDR2 SYGVKD come from the germline V gene. V lost 3 bases and J lost 1, with 9 bases in between.

This clone was counted a single time. The chain employs TRBV27 and TRBJ2-7; tentatively, D is TRBD1 (6 bases). V dropped 3 bases and J dropped 5 bases, with 14 bases sitting between them. Per the germline V gene, CDR1 is MNHEY and CDR2 is SMNVEV (reference sequence). The CDR3 sequence is 14 residues long. This CDR3 is CASSLSQGTHEQYF. The CDR3 nucleotides read TGTGCCAGCAGTTTGAGCCAGGGGACGCACGAGCAGTACTTC.

This sequence joins TRBV5-1 and TRBJ2-7; 8 bases map to TRBD1. This CDR3 is 14 amino acids long. Germline V gene sequence: CDR1 SGHRS, CDR2 YFSETQ. V shed 4 bases, J shed 5 bases, and the junction held 8 bases outside the gene matches. CDR3 amino acids: CASSKTGDRDEQYF. CDR3 coding DNA: TGCGCCAGCAGCAAGACAGGGGATAGAGACGAGCAGTACTTC.

This chain links TRBV24-1 with TRBJ1-1; 10 nucleotides match TRBD1. This CDR3 has 16 amino acids. Germline V CDR1 and CDR2: KGHDR, SFDVKD. Trimming at V came to 4 bases and at J to 5 bases, leaving 9 bases not matched to a gene. CDR3 nucleotide sequence: TGTGCCACCAGTGAGACAGGGGGCCCCGGGGGGACTGAAGCTTTCTTT. This codes for CATSETGGPGGTEAFF.

The rearrangement uses TRBV15 and TRBJ2-1; 13 positions match TRBD2. Germline values: CDR1 LNHNV, CDR2 YYDKDF (reference sequence). The CDR3 length is 15 residues. Trimming at V came to 1 base and at J to 6 bases, leaving 0 bases not matched to a gene. The CDR3 coding sequence is TGTGCCACCAGCAGAGGGACTAGCGGGAGCAATGAGCAGTTCTTC. Amino acid sequence: CATSRGTSGSNEQFF.

The genes are TRBV24-1 and TRBJ2-1, with 11 bases fitting TRBD1. V trimming: 7 bases; J trimming: 13 bases; junction bases outside the gene matches: 8. CDR1 KGHDR and CDR2 SFDVKD come from the germline V gene. The CDR3 is 13 residues long. CDR3 nucleotide sequence: TGTGCCACCAGGGACAGGGGGCCAGCCGTTCAGTTCTTC. Its protein product is CATRDRGPAVQFF.

The DNA for the CDR3 is TGTGCCAGCAGACGCAGGGGTAACTATGGCTACACCTTC. Its protein is CASRRRGNYGYTF. The chain carries TRBV12-3 or TRBV12-4 and TRBJ1-2, with TRBD1 as a possible D gene (6 bases). Trimming shortened V by 6 bases and J by 1 base, and 9 bases separated the two germline ends. The CDR3 has 13 residues.

The V gene is TRBV4-2, the J gene TRBJ2-1; TRBD1 agrees at 8 bases. Germline CDR1 and CDR2: LGHNA and YNFKEQ. The trim removed 0 bases at V and 6 bases at J, leaving 10 bases unmatched. This CDR3 comprises 17 residues. The CDR3 loop reads CASSQELRTGRSNEQFF. The CDR3 DNA follows: TGTGCCAGCAGCCAAGAGCTCCGGACAGGGAGGTCCAATGAGCAGTTCTTC.

V gene TRBV30 combines with J gene TRBJ1-4, with a possible D match to TRBD1 (5 bases). Looked up from germline, CDR1 is GTSNPN and CDR2 is SVGIG (reference sequence). The V and J ends lost 0 bases and 3 bases respectively, with 14 bases between them. The CDR3 loop spans 16 amino acids. The CDR3 is CAWSVGGATANEKLFF. The CDR3 DNA reads TGTGCCTGGAGTGTCGGAGGGGCTACAGCTAATGAAAAACTGTTTTTT.